Listed below are T cell receptor beta chains from one sample, sequenced in a study of T cells in Graves' hyperthyroidism and ophthalmopathy. MiXCR was run by TCRdb on the multiplex PCR reads, yielding one entry per CDR3 protein. The sample has roughly 300,000 distinct CDR3 sequences, 20% to 25% seen once; the top ten hold more than 25%. The sample comprised blood. The receptors here all came from a man aged 40-49 years with Graves' hyperthyroidism that later progressed to Graves' ophthalmopathy. CDR3s include the opening cysteine and the closing phenylalanine or tryptophan. The D gene is left open where the match is weak. Clone size appears in some rows only: once, few, many, or a class for an expanded clone.

J,size,V,D,CDR3,DNA
TRBJ2-7,once,TRBV6-5,TRBD2,CASSTLAGGEQYF,TGTGCCAGCAGTACTCTAGCGGGAGGGGAGCAGTACTTC
TRBJ2-5,-,TRBV10-3,TRBD1,CAISPRQGPQETQYF,TGTGCCATCAGTCCTCGACAGGGTCCCCAAGAGACCCAGTACTTC
TRBJ2-7,many,TRBV11-3,-,CASSSGTYLYEQYF,TGTGCCAGCAGCTCCGGGACTTACCTCTACGAGCAGTACTTC
TRBJ2-7,-,TRBV7-9,-,CASSPSGGTGEQYF,TGTGCCAGCAGCCCGAGTGGAGGGACGGGCGAGCAGTACTTC
TRBJ1-2,-,TRBV30,TRBD1,CAYPRGPSNYGYTF,TGTGCCTACCCCAGGGGGCCCTCGAACTATGGCTACACCTTC
TRBJ2-7,many,TRBV29-1,-,CSVEGGGNSYEQYF,TGCAGCGTTGAGGGGGGCGGGAACTCCTACGAGCAGTACTTC
TRBJ2-4,many,TRBV6-1,TRBD1,CASSGPGGAAKNIQYF,TGTGCCAGCAGTGGTCCAGGGGGCGCAGCCAAAAACATTCAGTACTTC
TRBJ2-7,many,TRBV5-1,TRBD2,CASAPPGLAGGIHEQYF,TGCGCCAGCGCCCCACCGGGACTAGCGGGAGGAATCCACGAGCAGTACTTC
TRBJ2-4,many,TRBV20-1,-,CSASWGEVGNIQYF,TGCAGTGCTTCATGGGGGGAGGTTGGCAACATTCAGTACTTC
TRBJ2-7,-,TRBV7-2,-,CASSLGPGSSYEQYF,TGTGCCAGCAGCTTAGGACCGGGGAGCTCCTACGAGCAGTACTTC
TRBJ2-7,-,TRBV20-1,-,CSAAGGRVRDEQYF,TGCAGTGCTGCTGGAGGTAGGGTAAGAGACGAGCAGTACTTC
TRBJ1-2,many,TRBV5-1,TRBD1,CASSSGQSNYGYTF,TGCGCCAGCAGCTCGGGACAGTCTAACTATGGCTACACCTTC
TRBJ1-2,many,TRBV6-5,-,CASSSAGEGDGYTF,TGTGCCAGCAGTTCCGCAGGGGAGGGGGATGGCTACACCTTC
TRBJ1-1,many,TRBV7-9,-,CASSFQLEAFF,TGTGCCAGCAGCTTTCAGCTTGAAGCTTTCTTT
TRBJ2-5,few,TRBV12-3/TRBV12-4,-,CASSLQRPPGAQYF,TGTGCCAGCAGTTTGCAGCGACCTCCAGGAGCCCAGTACTTC
TRBJ2-7,many,TRBV3-1,-,CASSQEGLREQYF,TGTGCCAGCAGCCAAGAAGGTCTACGGGAGCAGTACTTC
TRBJ2-7,-,TRBV6-2/TRBV6-3,TRBD2,CASRSPGLALSYEQYF,TGTGCCAGCAGAAGCCCGGGACTAGCGCTCTCCTACGAGCAGTACTTC
TRBJ2-2,many,TRBV11-2,-,CASSLDRVAGELFF,TGTGCCAGCAGCTTAGACCGGGTAGCCGGGGAGCTGTTTTTT
TRBJ2-7,once,TRBV5-1,TRBD2,CASSFASGYEQYF,TGCGCCAGCAGCTTTGCTAGCGGCTACGAGCAGTACTTC
TRBJ2-7,many,TRBV13,TRBD2,CASSLNRLGPSGSLKQYF,TGTGCCAGCAGCTTAAACCGACTGGGTCCTAGCGGGAGTTTGAAGCAGTACTTC
TRBJ2-7,many,TRBV20-1,TRBD2,CSARPLSGAPYEQYF,TGCAGTGCTAGACCTTTGAGCGGGGCTCCCTACGAGCAGTACTTC
TRBJ1-6,-,TRBV30,-,CAWTLKNNSPLHF,TGTGCCTGGACGTTGAAAAACAATTCACCCCTCCACTTT